The T cell receptor (beta chain) described here comes from a study of sequential checkpoint blockade in melanoma. The CDR3 runs to 15 residues. With V trimmed by 3 bases and J by 6 bases, 2 bases remained unmatched. Germline values: CDR1 MNHEY, CDR2 SMNVEV (reference sequence). Specified treatment: randomized to nivolumab then ipilimumab (arm A) or the reverse (arm B). Sorted cells were live CD3+CD8+, lacking CD19 and CD56, from PBMCs. Profiling relied on immunoSEQ multiplex PCR, and the TCRdb table lists in-frame clones only, not all of them. The table has roughly 10,000 clones, around three quarters seen once.

The sequences come from CD8+ T cells sorted from blood (inferred from file names), collected from a patient given nivolumab and ipilimumab in sequence. The clonotype originates from a human donor with melanoma. The chain employs TRBV27 and TRBJ2-2, with 12 bases lining up with TRBD1. The CDR3 nucleotides read TGTGCCAGCAGTTTGGGACAGGGGGCTTCCGGGGAGCTGTTTTTT. This codes for CASSLGQGASGELFF.